The present T cell receptor beta chain was sequenced within a study of T cell responses to AZD1222 COVID-19 vaccine. Overall study results and limits: Just six people given AZD1222 tested seropositive at baseline. Repertoires were obtained solely post-peak T cell response. Vaccine-associated CD4 TCRs ranged over spike, dominating at 160-218 and 743-854. The donor cohort was predominantly white British with a female majority, and clonal diversity may have been underestimated.

The CDR3 covers 13 residues. CDR1 is KGHSH, CDR2 LQKENI, per germline. The V end lost 2 bases, the J end lost 1 base, and 5 bases lay between the germline ends. Comment on this clone: The antigen is unknown.

Using immunoSEQ multiplex PCR, the repertoire was profiled, and TCRdb retains in-frame clones only, with some absent. Here the sample spans some 130,000 clones, more than 90% being singletons. The source material was peripheral blood, sampled on day 0 of AZD1222 vaccination. The sequence derives from an adult in good health. The rearrangement links TRBV18 to TRBJ1-1; D gene unclear. The CDR3 DNA reads TGTGCCAGCTCACCAAACACGAACACTGAAGCTTTCTTT. Its protein product is CASSPNTNTEAFF. Looking up the rest from reference TRBV18 and TRBJ1-1 gives the full variable domain: NAGVMQNPRHLVRRRGQEARLRCSPMKGHSHVYWYRQLPEEGLKFMVYLQKENIIDESGMPKERFSAEFPKEGPSILRIQQVVRGDSAAYFCASSPNTNTEAFFGQGTRLTVV.